This entry lists 18 T cell receptor beta chains sequenced from one sample in a study of blood T cell repertoires in COVID-19. TCRdb's table, derived via immunoSEQ multiplex PCR, lists solely in-frame clones and lacks some. This sample has 150,000 to 200,000 clones, with around four fifths found just once. The sequenced material came from peripheral blood. Every receptor here comes from an elderly woman with COVID-19, enrolled during active disease.

The chain joins TRBV15 to TRBJ2-7, with D maybe TRBD1 (5 bases). This CDR3 contains 15 residues. CDR1 and CDR2 (germline): LNHNV, YYDKDF (reference sequence). The V gene lost 0 bases and the J gene lost 0 bases, with 9 bases spanning the gap. For the CDR3, the DNA is TGTGCCACCAGCAGAGAGACGGACACCTCCTACGAGCAGTACTTC. Its translation: CATSRETDTSYEQYF.

The chain joins TRBV15 to TRBJ2-1; TRBD1 matches 7 bases. Trimming took 0 bases from V and 9 from J; bases not matched to a gene: 2. Per the germline V gene, CDR1 is LNHNV and CDR2 is YYDKDF (reference sequence). This CDR3 is 13 amino acids long. DNA for the CDR3: TGTGCCACCAGCAGAGACCGACAGGGTGAGCAGTTCTTC. Amino acid sequence: CATSRDRQGEQFF.

The V and J genes are TRBV10-3 and TRBJ2-2; 8 bases fit TRBD2. Germline-derived CDR1 and CDR2 are ENHRY and SYGVKD. This CDR3 region has 15 residues. The V gene end was trimmed by 6 bases and the J gene end by 0 bases; junction bases not matched to a gene: 3. CDR3 region: CAIRGGLANTGELFF. CDR3 DNA: TGTGCCATCAGGGGGGGACTAGCGAACACCGGGGAGCTGTTTTTT.

The chain has TRBV3-1 (or the pseudogene TRBV3-2) and TRBJ2-1; 9 bases are a match to TRBD2. The trim removed 1 base at V and 7 bases at J, leaving 14 bases unmatched. The germline V gene has CDR1 LGHDT and CDR2 YNNKEL (reference sequence). This CDR3 contains 18 residues. The DNA of the CDR3 is TGTGCCAGCAGCCAAGGTTCCCCACAGACTAGCGGACTAAATGAGCAGTTCTTC. It encodes CASSQGSPQTSGLNEQFF.

This clone has a single count. The chain recombines TRBV2 with TRBJ2-5, with a possible D match to TRBD2 (5 bases). The ends were cut back, 10 bases at V and 5 bases at J, with 14 bases in the middle. The CDR3 consists of 12 residues. In germline, CDR1 is SNHLY, CDR2 FYNNEI. The DNA for the CDR3 is TGTGCCACCAAGGAAAGAGGGGAGACCCAGTACTTC. Translating gives CATKERGETQYF.

This chain joins TRBV9 and TRBJ2-5; 9 bases line up with TRBD2. This CDR3 has 16 amino acids. The germline gives CDR1 SGDLS, CDR2 YYNGEE. V lost 6 bases to trimming and J lost 2 bases; unmatched junction nucleotides: 11. This CDR3 reads CASKAGGPLSQETQYF. In DNA, the CDR3 is TGTGCCAGCAAGGCGGGGGGGCCTCTGTCTCAAGAGACCCAGTACTTC.

This chain joins TRBV28 and TRBJ2-1; 8 bases align to TRBD2. CDR1 and CDR2 (germline): MDHEN, SYDVKM. The CDR3 has 16 residues. Trimming took 1 base from V and 7 from J; bases not matched to a gene: 9. The CDR3 bases are TGTGCCAGCAGTTTATTGTCCGGGACTAGGATTAATGAGCAGTTCTTC. Protein sequence: CASSLLSGTRINEQFF.

This chain connects TRBV11-2 to TRBJ1-1; D is possibly TRBD1 (6 bases). Germline CDR1 reads SGHAT; CDR2 reads FQNNGV. This CDR3 spans 13 amino acids. V dropped 2 bases and J dropped 4 bases, with 8 bases sitting between them. The CDR3 bases are TGTGCCAGCAGCTTAATGGGGGCCACTGAAGCTTTCTTT. It yields the protein CASSLMGATEAFF.

This chain uses TRBV3-1 (or the pseudogene TRBV3-2) with TRBJ2-2; 9 bases map to TRBD2. The CDR3 totals 18 residues. The germline CDR1 and CDR2 sequences are LGHDT and YNNKEL (reference sequence). The V and J ends lost 3 bases and 4 bases, in that order; junction bases with no gene match: 12. The CDR3 DNA sequence: TGTGCCAGCAGCCACCCCCTTGCGGGAGGGCCCTCCACCGGGGAGCTGTTTTTT. Residues: CASSHPLAGGPSTGELFF.

This clone was seen at least ten times. Other DNA sequences of this sample code for an identical CDR3. V gene TRBV7-8 combines with J gene TRBJ1-1; D may be TRBD1 (6 bases). Germline V gene data show CDR1 as SGHVS and CDR2 as FQNEAQ. This CDR3 contains 15 residues. The ends were cut back, 2 bases at V and 1 base at J, with 11 bases in the middle. This chain's CDR3 is CASSLLSTGNTEAFF. In nucleotides, the CDR3 is TGTGCCAGCAGCTTATTATCGACAGGGAACACTGAAGCTTTCTTT.

This clone was seen a single time. J is TRBJ2-4 and V is TRBV9, with TRBD2 as a possible D gene (5 bases). CDR1 SGDLS and CDR2 YYNGEE come from the germline V gene. V was pared by 0 bases and J by 6 bases, with 19 bases between. The CDR3 runs 17 residues. CDR3 amino acids: CASSVGSEAGLGNIQYF. CDR3 in DNA: TGTGCCAGCAGCGTAGGTTCGGAGGCCGGACTTGGAAACATTCAGTACTTC.

V and J are TRBV29-1 and TRBJ1-2; D perhaps matches TRBD1 (5 bases). CDR1 is SQVTM, CDR2 ANQGSEA, per germline. The CDR3 runs to 14 residues. V gave up 6 bases and J gave up 3 bases, with 17 bases separating them. The CDR3 DNA sequence: TGCAGCGTGATATCGGCTACGGGGGACTATGGCTACACCTTC. Its translation is CSVISATGDYGYTF.

The V gene is TRBV29-1, the J gene TRBJ1-2; D unclear. CDR3 length: 10 residues. Germline CDR1 SQVTM, CDR2 ANQGSEA. Trimming shortened V by 4 bases and J by 6 bases, and 6 bases separated the two germline ends. The CDR3 loop reads CSVGENGYTF. The DNA for the CDR3 is TGCAGCGTTGGTGAGAATGGCTACACCTTC.

The chain recombines TRBV19 with TRBJ1-2; D remains ambiguous. V was clipped by 6 bases and J by 4 bases, with 12 bases between them. This CDR3 comprises 13 residues. Per the germline V gene, CDR1 is LNHDA and CDR2 is SQIVND (reference sequence). The CDR3 protein is CASRINSFYGYTF. DNA of the CDR3: TGTGCCAGTAGAATCAACAGCTTCTATGGCTACACCTTC.

This chain connects TRBV15 to TRBJ2-2, with 8 nucleotides matching TRBD1. Germline V lookup: CDR1 LNHNV, CDR2 YYDKDF (reference sequence). This CDR3 comprises 14 residues. Unmatched junction bases numbered 5, after V lost 4 bases and J lost 7 bases. The CDR3 sequence is CATSTRDRNGELFF. In DNA, the CDR3 is TGTGCCACCAGCACCCGGGACAGGAACGGGGAGCTGTTTTTT. Together with reference TRBV15 and TRBJ2-2, the CDR3 gives the full variable domain: DAMVIQNPRYQVTQFGKPVTLSCSQTLNHNVMYWYQQKSSQAPKLLFHYYDKDFNNEADTPDNFQSRRPNTSFCFLDIRSPGLGDTAMYLCATSTRDRNGELFFGEGSRLTVL.

The rearrangement uses TRBV27 and TRBJ2-1, with TRBD2 matching over 10 bases. Trimming cost V 7 bases and J 10 bases; bases outside gene matches: 16. Germline lookup yields CDR1 MNHEY and CDR2 SMNVEV (reference sequence). The CDR3 is 16 amino acids. CDR3 sequence: CASKNSRLAGVQEQFF. CDR3 nucleotide sequence: TGTGCCAGCAAAAACTCCCGGCTAGCGGGAGTACAGGAGCAGTTCTTC.

DNA of the CDR3: TGTGCCACCGAGAGTTTGGCGGTGGAGCTGTTTTTT. As protein: CATESLAVELFF. The chain recombines TRBV24-1 with TRBJ2-2; no clear D gene. Germline V CDR1 and CDR2: KGHDR, SFDVKD. This CDR3 is 12 amino acids long. V lost 9 bases and J lost 10, with 14 bases in between.

This clone came up once. The chain recombines TRBV18 with TRBJ2-2; D ambiguous. Trimming left V 4 bases short and J 2 bases short, with 11 bases between. Per germline, CDR1 KGHSH and CDR2 LQKENI. The CDR3 totals 15 residues. CDR3 bases: TGTGCCAGCTCACTCCAGACTCCAAACACCGGGGAGCTGTTTTTT. Translated: CASSLQTPNTGELFF. The full variable domain, its missing parts supplied by reference TRBV18 and TRBJ2-2, is NAGVMQNPRHLVRRRGQEARLRCSPMKGHSHVYWYRQLPEEGLKFMVYLQKENIIDESGMPKERFSAEFPKEGPSILRIQQVVRGDSAAYFCASSLQTPNTGELFFGEGSRLTVL.